The T cell receptor beta chain described here comes from a study of T cell responses to AZD1222 COVID-19 vaccine. General study points: Among the donors, most were white British and more were female, and clonal diversity was possibly underestimated. Repertoires were obtained only post-peak T cell response. Spike-specific TCR breadth and depth both grew after two AZD1222 doses. Nearly half of spike-specific TCRs reportedly target variant regions that are unmutated in the B.1.351 and B.1.1.7 variants.

This CDR3 spans 14 amino acids. The ends were cut back, 3 bases at V and 6 bases at J, with 13 bases in the middle. Looked up from germline, CDR1 is SGHRS and CDR2 is YFSETQ. Concerning this clone: The antigen is undetermined.

Method: immunoSEQ multiplex PCR; TCRdb's copy keeps in-frame clones and lacks some. The sample yields roughly 180,000 clones, roughly 94% seen once. This receptor was obtained from an adult in good health. This rearrangement joins TRBV5-1 to TRBJ2-1; D unresolved. The sequencing used peripheral blood, collected on day 0 of AZD1222 vaccination. The CDR3 is CASSSTASGNEQFF. The DNA of the CDR3 is TGCGCCAGCAGCTCTACCGCTTCGGGCAATGAGCAGTTCTTC.